This TCR beta chain was recorded in a study of T cell clonality in common variable immunodeficiency. Study results and caveats: CVID subjects had higher TCRbeta clonality than healthy controls, most marked in about a third. Common variable immunodeficiency TCR beta sequences reportedly had fewer deletions and N-nucleotide insertions.

Donors gave roughly 5 to 9 ml heparinized peripheral whole blood. CVID and control samples used equivalent genomic DNA input. The table came from immunoSEQ multiplex PCR; TCRdb's copy has only in-frame clones and leaves some out. In total the sample includes approximately 46,000 clones, none of them seen once. This CDR3 spans 14 amino acids. Trimming shortened V by 4 bases and J by 6 bases, and 15 bases separated the two germline ends. Germline loops: CDR1 SGHRS, CDR2 YFSETQ. This clone came up many times. The antigen remains undetermined. The observed sequence ends 3 residues before the CDR3 terminus, with the missing tail filled in from the germline J gene.

This TCR came from a person between 18 and 75 years old in good health. The sequenced material came from peripheral blood mononuclear cells. V is TRBV5-1 and J is TRBJ2-3; D is perhaps TRBD1 (6 bases). The DNA read from the CDR3 is TGCGCCAGCAGCACCAAATGGGACACCGATACG. Residues: CASSTKWDTDT. The whole CDR3 is CASSTKWDTDTQYF.